This T cell receptor (beta chain) derives from a study of vaccination effects on CD4 cells after COVID-19. Pools of viral peptides were used by the ViraFEST assay to expand antigen-specific CD4+ T cells ahead of sequencing. Following a 10-day culture, CD4+ T cells were purified. As their vaccination, participants received two doses of either BNT162b2 or mRNA-1273. Profiled with immunoSEQ multiplex PCR; TCRdb holds only in-frame clones, not every one. The table shows tens of thousands of clones, with roughly four fifths occurring only once. On this clone itself: Its antigen is unidentified.

The CDR3 is 17 residues long. Trimming removed 3 bases from V and 4 bases from J; junction bases left unmatched: 7. Germline V lookup: CDR1 KGHDR, CDR2 SFDVKD. Study findings and constraints: There was marked clonal contraction among infection- and vaccine-induced clones late after vaccination.

The sample here was CD4+ T cells from PBMCs cultured with HCoV-229E spike peptides, taken after COVID-19 vaccination. The source of this sequence is a human donor who received a COVID-19 vaccine. This chain uses TRBV24-1 with TRBJ2-3; 12 bases line up with TRBD1. CDR3 loop: CATSDPGQGANADTQYF. As DNA, the CDR3 is TGTGCCACCAGTGATCCGGGACAGGGGGCGAACGCAGATACGCAGTATTTT.